This section outlines one T cell receptor beta chain sequence together with its context. Its antigen remains unidentified. The entry originates in a study of CD8+CD57+ T cells in acquired aplastic anemia. Genomic DNA acted as the template from which TCR beta VDJ combination and CDR3 sequence profiling were carried out. MiXCR, applied by TCRdb to the reads, yields one record per CDR3 protein. The top ten clones hold about two fifths of a sample with hundreds of thousands of distinct CDR3 sequences, approximately 79% of them seen once. The V and J ends lost 4 bases and 2 bases respectively, with 9 bases between them. Germline V gene sequence: CDR1 SGHKS, CDR2 YYEKEE (reference sequence). The CDR3 sequence is 13 residues long. Study-wide results and caveats: It was found that more than 25 CD8+ CDR3 sequences were shared between patients and controls. Levels of CD8+ Simpson's diversity were not significantly distinct in patients versus controls.

Patients included in sequencing had previously demonstrated CD8+CD57+ cell expansion by flow cytometry. The sequenced sample consisted of sorted CD4+, CD8+, or CD8+CD57+ T cells (not recorded which) from PBMCs. This chain uses TRBV5-5 with TRBJ2-5; D is unclear. The sequence derives from a human donor with aplastic anemia. The CDR3 is CASSVRPQETQYF. DNA for the CDR3: TGTGCCAGCAGCGTCCGACCACAAGAGACCCAGTACTTC.